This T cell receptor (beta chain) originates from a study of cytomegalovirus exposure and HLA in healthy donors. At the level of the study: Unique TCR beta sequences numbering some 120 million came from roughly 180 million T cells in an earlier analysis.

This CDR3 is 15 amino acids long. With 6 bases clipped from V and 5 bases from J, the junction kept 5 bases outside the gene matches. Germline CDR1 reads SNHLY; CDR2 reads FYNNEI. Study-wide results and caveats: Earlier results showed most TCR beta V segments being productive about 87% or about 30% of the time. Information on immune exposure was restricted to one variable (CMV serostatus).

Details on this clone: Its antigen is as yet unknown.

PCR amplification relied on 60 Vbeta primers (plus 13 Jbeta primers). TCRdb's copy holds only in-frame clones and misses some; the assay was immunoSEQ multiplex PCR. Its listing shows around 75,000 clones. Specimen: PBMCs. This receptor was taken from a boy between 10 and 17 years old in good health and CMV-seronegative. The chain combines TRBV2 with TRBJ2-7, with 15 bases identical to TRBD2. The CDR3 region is CASRGLAGGPDEQYF. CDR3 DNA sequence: TGTGCCAGCAGAGGACTAGCGGGGGGGCCTGACGAGCAGTACTTC.